This T cell receptor (beta chain) was identified during a study of Ad26.COV2.S vaccination and SARS-CoV-2 variants. Treatment noted: some 19 received Ad26.COV2.S at low or high dose, single or two shots; about 5 received placebo; per-sample allocation not given. Day 63 following the first vaccine or placebo injection was when the samples were taken. The CDR3 has 13 residues. Trimming took 1 base from V and 3 from J, leaving 7 bases between them. Germline V CDR1 and CDR2: GTSNPN, SVGIG (reference sequence). The method was immunoSEQ multiplex PCR; TCRdb's version includes in-frame clones alone and lacks a portion of them. The sample has 500,000 or so clones, 70% to 90% seen once; the top ten hold around 13%.

The sample consisted of peripheral blood, taken in a trial of Ad26.COV2.S vaccine versus placebo. The chain joins TRBV30 to TRBJ1-5; possible D gene TRBD1, 5 bases. The TCR sequence derives from a person between 18 and 65 years old who received the Ad26.COV2.S COVID-19 vaccine or a placebo. CDR3 nucleotides: TGTGCCTGGAGTGAGGGGAACAATCAGCCCCAGCATTTT. Its protein product is CAWSEGNNQPQHF.